The clone carrying this T cell receptor beta chain came up a few times. The antigen remains unidentified. This entry belongs to a study of response to subunit inactivated influenza vaccine. TCRdb recomputed calls from the RT-PCR reads with MiXCR, one row per CDR3 protein. The repertoire holds about 620,000 distinct CDR3 sequences, with around 10% as singletons. Overall study results and limits: The authors put forward the suggestion that each seasonal influenza vaccination may bring in only a limited number of new T cells.

Separately, the same data were catalogued under a study of T cells expressing NK-cell markers. That work contributes: UMI-tagged 5'RACE template switching yielded the TCR beta cDNA. Among eight sequenced donors, seven carried HCMV seropositivity while one was seronegative. It remained uncertain whether the expanded NKG2C+ T cell clones were specific for HCMV antigens.

Sequenced here: PBMCs from blood, sampled on the day of vaccination. The clonotype comes from a man between 50 and 59 years old who received an inactivated influenza vaccine.

The DNA of the CDR3 is TGTGCCAGCAGCCAAGATCGGGACGGTACGCAGTATTTT. It translates to CASSQDRDGTQYF. The chain combines TRBV4-2 with TRBJ2-3, with D perhaps matching TRBD1 or TRBD2 (5 bases each). V lost 0 bases and J lost 8, with 9 bases in between. The CDR3 runs to 13 residues. Germline V gene data show CDR1 as LGHNA and CDR2 as YNFKEQ.